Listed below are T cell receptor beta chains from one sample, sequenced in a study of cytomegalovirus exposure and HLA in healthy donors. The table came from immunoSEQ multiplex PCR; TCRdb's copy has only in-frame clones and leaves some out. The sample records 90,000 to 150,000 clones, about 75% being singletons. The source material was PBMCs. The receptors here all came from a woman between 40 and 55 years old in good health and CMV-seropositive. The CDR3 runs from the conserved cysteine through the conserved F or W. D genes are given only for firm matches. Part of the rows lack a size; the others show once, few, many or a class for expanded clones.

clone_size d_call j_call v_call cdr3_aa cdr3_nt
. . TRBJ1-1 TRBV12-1 CASSSEARTEAFF TGTGCCAGCAGCTCAGAGGCGAGGACTGAAGCTTTCTTT
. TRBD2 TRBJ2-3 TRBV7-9 CASSFSGGAVDTQYF TGTGCCAGCAGCTTTAGCGGGGGGGCGGTAGATACGCAGTATTTT
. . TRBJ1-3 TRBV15 CATSRDLAGVGNTIYF TGTGCCACCAGCAGAGATCTGGCCGGGGTTGGAAACACCATATATTTT
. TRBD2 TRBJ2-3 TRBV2 CARVTSGAYTDTQYF TGTGCCAGAGTGACTAGCGGGGCCTACACAGATACGCAGTATTTT
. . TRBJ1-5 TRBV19 CASSIMGVGQPQHF TGTGCCAGTAGTATAATGGGAGTGGGTCAGCCCCAGCATTTT
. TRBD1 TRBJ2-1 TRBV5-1 CASSLGTAINEQFF TGCGCCAGCAGCCTAGGGACAGCCATCAATGAGCAGTTCTTC
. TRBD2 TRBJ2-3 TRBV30 CAWGNSGGWTADTQYF TGTGCCTGGGGGAATAGCGGGGGGTGGACGGCAGATACGCAGTATTTT
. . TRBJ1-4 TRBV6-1 CASSEGLLLFDEKLFF TGTGCCAGCAGTGAAGGACTGCTCTTATTTGATGAAAAACTGTTTTTT
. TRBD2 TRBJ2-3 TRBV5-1 CASSLALAGGLDTQYF TGCGCCAGCAGCTTGGCCCTAGCGGGGGGGCTGGATACGCAGTATTTT
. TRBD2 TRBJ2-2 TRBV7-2 CASSQTSGGLPGELFF TGTGCCAGCAGCCAGACTAGCGGGGGCCTGCCCGGGGAGCTGTTTTTT
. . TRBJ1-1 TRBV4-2 CASSRSRGGLNTEAFF TGTGCCAGCAGCCGATCCCGAGGTGGCCTGAACACTGAAGCTTTCTTT
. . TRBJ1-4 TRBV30 CAWSFQGAEKLFF TGTGCCTGGAGTTTTCAAGGGGCTGAAAAACTGTTTTTT
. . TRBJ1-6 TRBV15 CATSRDHRGGNSPLHF TGTGCCACCAGCAGAGATCATCGGGGTGGTAATTCACCCCTCCACTTT
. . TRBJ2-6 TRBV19 CASFRVGANVLTF TGTGCCAGTTTCCGGGTTGGGGCCAACGTCCTGACTTTC
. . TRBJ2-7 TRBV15 CATAIRTRAYEQYF TGTGCCACCGCCATAAGGACAAGGGCCTACGAGCAGTACTTC
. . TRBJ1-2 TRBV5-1 CASSLKGDGYTF TGCGCCAGCAGCTTGAAGGGGGATGGCTACACCTTC
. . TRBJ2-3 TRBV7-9 CASSRGTSVGTDTQYF TGTGCCAGCAGCAGAGGGACATCAGTCGGCACAGATACGCAGTATTTT
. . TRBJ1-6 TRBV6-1 CASSDPQGTPLHF TGTGCCAGCAGTGACCCTCAGGGGACACCCCTCCACTTT
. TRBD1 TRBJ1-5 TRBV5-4 CASSSDRVNQPQHF TGTGCCAGCAGCTCTGACAGGGTCAATCAGCCCCAGCATTTT
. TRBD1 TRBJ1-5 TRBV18 CASSPGGQINQPQHF TGTGCCAGCTCACCAGGGGGACAGATAAATCAGCCCCAGCATTTT
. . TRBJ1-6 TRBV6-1 CASSEAGSLDNSPLHF TGTGCCAGCAGTGAAGCGGGGAGCCTAGATAATTCACCCCTCCACTTT
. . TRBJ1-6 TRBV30 CAWNREVSRGSPLHF TGTGCCTGGAACAGGGAAGTCTCCCGGGGTTCACCCCTCCACTTT
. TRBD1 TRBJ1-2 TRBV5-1 CASSSGQIYGYTF TGCGCCAGCAGCTCGGGACAGATCTATGGCTACACCTTC
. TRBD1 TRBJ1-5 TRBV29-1 CSVGTGTNQPQHF TGCAGCGTCGGGACAGGGACTAATCAGCCCCAGCATTTT
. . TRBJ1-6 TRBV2 CASTFSGSPLHF TGTGCCAGCACCTTCTCAGGTTCACCCCTCCACTTT
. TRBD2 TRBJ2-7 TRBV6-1 CASRRAGGEQYF TGTGCCAGCAGGAGGGCGGGGGGCGAGCAGTACTTC
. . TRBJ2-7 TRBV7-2 CASSQGSFGEQYF TGTGCCAGCAGTCAGGGGTCCTTCGGGGAGCAGTACTTC
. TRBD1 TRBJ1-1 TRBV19 CATLPTGQGRRGTEAFF TGTGCCACCCTCCCTACGGGACAGGGGCGAAGAGGGACTGAAGCTTTCTTT
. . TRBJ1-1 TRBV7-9 CASSPNRGWDMNTEAFF TGTGCCAGCAGCCCGAATAGGGGCTGGGATATGAACACTGAAGCTTTCTTT
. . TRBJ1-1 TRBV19 CASSAISGNTEAFF TGTGCCAGTAGTGCCATTTCGGGGAACACTGAAGCTTTCTTT
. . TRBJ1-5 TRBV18 CASSRAPQNQPQHF TGTGCCAGCTCCAGGGCCCCGCAAAATCAGCCCCAGCATTTT
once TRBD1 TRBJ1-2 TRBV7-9 CASSLGGGENGYTF TGTGCCAGCAGCTTAGGAGGGGGCGAGAATGGCTACACCTTC
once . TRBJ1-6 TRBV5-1 CASSLGGEAGSSPLHF TGCGCCAGCAGCTTGGGTGGGGAAGCGGGAAGTTCACCCCTCCACTTT
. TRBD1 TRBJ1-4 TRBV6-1 CASRGQGNREKLFF TGTGCCAGCAGGGGACAGGGGAATAGAGAAAAACTGTTTTTT
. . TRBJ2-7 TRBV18 CASSPPSQGSYEQYF TGTGCCAGCTCACCACCGAGTCAGGGGTCCTACGAGCAGTACTTC
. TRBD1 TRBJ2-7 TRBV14 CASSQDRVREQYF TGTGCCAGCAGCCAGGACAGGGTCAGGGAGCAGTACTTC
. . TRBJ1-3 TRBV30 CAWSVTGGNTIYF TGTGCCTGGAGTGTAACCGGTGGAAACACCATATATTTT
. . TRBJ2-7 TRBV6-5 CASSYSNGRGEQYF TGTGCCAGCAGTTACTCGAATGGAAGGGGCGAGCAGTACTTC
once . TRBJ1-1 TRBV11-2 CASSLGGHRVGRAFF TGTGCCAGCAGCTTAGGCGGGCATAGGGTAGGACGAGCTTTCTTT
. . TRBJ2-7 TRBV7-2 CASSSEVGVRYF TGTGCCAGCAGCTCAGAGGTCGGGGTTAGGTACTTC
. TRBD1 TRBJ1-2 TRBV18 CASSEDRDYGYTF TGTGCCAGCTCAGAGGACAGGGACTATGGCTACACCTTC
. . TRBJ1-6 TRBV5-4 CASSLGGSVNSPLHF TGTGCCAGCAGCTTGGGGGGCAGTGTTAATTCACCCCTCCACTTT
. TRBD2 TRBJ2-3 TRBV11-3 CASSLRLAGGYTDTQYF TGTGCCAGCAGCCTTCGACTAGCGGGGGGCTACACAGATACGCAGTATTTT
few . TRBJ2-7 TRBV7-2 CASSLDRVNEQYF TGTGCCAGCAGCTTAGACAGGGTGAACGAGCAGTACTTC
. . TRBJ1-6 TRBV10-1 CASSESLQSPLHF TGCGCCAGCAGTGAGTCGTTACAGTCACCCCTCCACTTT
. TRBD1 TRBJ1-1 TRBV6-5 CASSYAGTVNTEAFF TGTGCCAGCAGTTATGCCGGGACAGTGAACACTGAAGCTTTCTTT
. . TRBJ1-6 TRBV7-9 CASSSDRWGNSPLHF TGTGCCAGCAGCTCTGACAGGTGGGGTAATTCACCCCTCCACTTT
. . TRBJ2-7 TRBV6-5 CASSQSYEQYF TGTGCCAGCAGTCAATCCTACGAGCAGTACTTC
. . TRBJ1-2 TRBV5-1 CASSYGSWRNYGYTF TGCGCCAGCAGCTATGGAAGCTGGAGGAACTATGGCTACACCTTC
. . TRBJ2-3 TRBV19 CASRSGWGADTQYF TGTGCCAGTAGGTCAGGGTGGGGGGCAGATACGCAGTATTTT
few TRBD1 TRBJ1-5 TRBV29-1 CSVGTGSHQPQHF TGCAGCGTTGGGACAGGGAGTCATCAGCCCCAGCATTTT
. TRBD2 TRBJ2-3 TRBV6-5 CASSETSGGASQYF TGTGCCAGCAGTGAAACTAGCGGGGGGGCCTCGCAGTATTTT
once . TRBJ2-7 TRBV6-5 CASSHREGGYEQYF TGTGCCAGCAGTCACAGGGAGGGCGGGTACGAGCAGTACTTC
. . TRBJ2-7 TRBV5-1 CASASLTGPSYEQYF TGCGCCAGCGCGTCTCTGACAGGCCCTTCCTACGAGCAGTACTTC
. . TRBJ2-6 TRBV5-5 CASGGAHGANVLTF TGTGCCAGTGGGGGGGCACATGGGGCCAACGTCCTGACTTTC
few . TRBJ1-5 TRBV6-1 CASSEYGGQPQHF TGTGCCAGCAGTGAATACGGGGGTCAGCCCCAGCATTTT
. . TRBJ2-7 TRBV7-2 CASSLGEVNEQYF TGTGCCAGCAGCTTAGGGGAGGTCAACGAGCAGTACTTC
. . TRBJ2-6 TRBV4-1 CASSQDSAGANVLTF TGCGCCAGCAGCCAAGATTCAGCTGGGGCCAACGTCCTGACTTTC
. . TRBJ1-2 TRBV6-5 CAAGQTYGYTF TGTGCCGCAGGCCAGACCTATGGCTACACCTTC
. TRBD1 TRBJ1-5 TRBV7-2 CASRQGGTHQPQHF TGTGCCAGCCGACAGGGGGGAACGCATCAGCCCCAGCATTTT